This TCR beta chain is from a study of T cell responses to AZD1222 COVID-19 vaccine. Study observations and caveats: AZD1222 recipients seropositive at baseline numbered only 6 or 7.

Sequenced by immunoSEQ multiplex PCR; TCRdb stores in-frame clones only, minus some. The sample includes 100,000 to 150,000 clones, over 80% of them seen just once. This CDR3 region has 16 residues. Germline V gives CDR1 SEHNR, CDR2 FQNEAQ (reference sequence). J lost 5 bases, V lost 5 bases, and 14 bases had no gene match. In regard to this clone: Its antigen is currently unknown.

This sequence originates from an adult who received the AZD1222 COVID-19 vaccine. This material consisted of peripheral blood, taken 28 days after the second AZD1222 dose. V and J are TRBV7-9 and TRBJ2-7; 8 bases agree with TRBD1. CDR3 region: CASSRFIGQGAHEQYF. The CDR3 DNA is TGTGCCAGCAGCCGGTTTATCGGGCAGGGGGCTCACGAGCAGTACTTC.